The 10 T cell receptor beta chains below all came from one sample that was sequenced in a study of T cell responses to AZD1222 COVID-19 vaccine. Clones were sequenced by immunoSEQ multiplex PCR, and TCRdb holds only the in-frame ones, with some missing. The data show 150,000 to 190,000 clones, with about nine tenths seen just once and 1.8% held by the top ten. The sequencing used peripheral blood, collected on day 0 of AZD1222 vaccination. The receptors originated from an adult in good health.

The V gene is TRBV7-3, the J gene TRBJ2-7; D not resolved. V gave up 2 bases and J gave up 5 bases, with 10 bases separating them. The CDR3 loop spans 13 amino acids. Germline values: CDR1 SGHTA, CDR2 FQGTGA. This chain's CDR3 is CASSLGDWDEQYF. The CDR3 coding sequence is TGTGCCAGCAGCTTAGGAGATTGGGACGAGCAGTACTTC.

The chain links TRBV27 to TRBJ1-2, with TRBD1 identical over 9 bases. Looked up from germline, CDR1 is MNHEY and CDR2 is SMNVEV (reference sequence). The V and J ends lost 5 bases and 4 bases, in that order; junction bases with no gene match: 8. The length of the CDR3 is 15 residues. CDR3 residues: CASSDLQGAVYGYTF. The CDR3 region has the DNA TGTGCCAGCAGTGATCTACAGGGGGCGGTCTATGGCTACACCTTC.

CDR3 protein: CASSLRSGTNQPQHF. For the CDR3, the DNA is TGCGCCAGCAGCTTGAGGTCAGGGACTAATCAGCCCCAGCATTTT. The gene calls are TRBV5-1 and TRBJ1-5, with a possible D match to TRBD1 (5 bases). The CDR3 runs 15 residues. The germline V gene has CDR1 SGHRS and CDR2 YFSETQ. The V gene lost 1 base and the J gene lost 4 bases, with 12 bases spanning the gap. Full variable domain (rest looked up from reference TRBV5-1 and TRBJ1-5): KAGVTQTPRYLIKTRGQQVTLSCSPISGHRSVSWYQQTPGQGLQFLFEYFSETQRNKGNFPGRFSGRQFSNSRSEMNVSTLELGDSALYLCASSLRSGTNQPQHFGDGTRLSIL.

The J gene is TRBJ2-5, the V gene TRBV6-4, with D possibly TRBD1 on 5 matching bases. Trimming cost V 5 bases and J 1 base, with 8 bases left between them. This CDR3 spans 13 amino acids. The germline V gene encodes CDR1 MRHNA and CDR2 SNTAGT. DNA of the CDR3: TGTGCCAGCAGTCAGACAGCCCAAGAGACCCAGTACTTC. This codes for CASSQTAQETQYF.

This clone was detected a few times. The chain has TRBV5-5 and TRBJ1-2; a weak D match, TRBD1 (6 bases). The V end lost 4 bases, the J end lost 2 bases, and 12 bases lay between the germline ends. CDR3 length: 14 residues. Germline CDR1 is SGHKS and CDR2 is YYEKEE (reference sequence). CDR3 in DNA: TGTGCCAGCAGCGCATACACAGGGAACTATGGCTACACCTTC. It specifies CASSAYTGNYGYTF.

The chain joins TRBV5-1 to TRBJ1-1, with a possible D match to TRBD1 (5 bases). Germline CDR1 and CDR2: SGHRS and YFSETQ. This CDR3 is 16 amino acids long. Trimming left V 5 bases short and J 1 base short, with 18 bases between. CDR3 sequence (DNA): TGCGCCAGCAGGAATAAAAGGGGTTCGGGGAACACTGAAGCTTTCTTT. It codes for CASRNKRGSGNTEAFF.

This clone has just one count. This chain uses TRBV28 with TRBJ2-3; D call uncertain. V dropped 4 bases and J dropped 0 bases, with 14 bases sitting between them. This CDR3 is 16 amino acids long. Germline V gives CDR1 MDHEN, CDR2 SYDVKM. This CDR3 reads CASSYPRSSSTDTQYF. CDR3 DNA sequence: TGTGCCAGCAGTTACCCCCGAAGTTCAAGCACAGATACGCAGTATTTT.

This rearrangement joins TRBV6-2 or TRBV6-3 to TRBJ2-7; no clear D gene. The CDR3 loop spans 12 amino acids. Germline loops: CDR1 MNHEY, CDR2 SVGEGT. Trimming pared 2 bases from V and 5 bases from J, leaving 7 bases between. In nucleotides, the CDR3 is TGTGCCAGCAGTTACGAAAACCACGAGCAGTACTTC. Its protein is CASSYENHEQYF.

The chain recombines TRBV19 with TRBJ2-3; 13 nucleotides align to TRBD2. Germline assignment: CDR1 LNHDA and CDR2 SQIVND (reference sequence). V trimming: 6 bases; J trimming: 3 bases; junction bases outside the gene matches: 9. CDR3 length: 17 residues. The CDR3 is CASRRTSGSFGTDTQYF. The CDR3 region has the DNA TGTGCCAGTAGGAGGACTAGCGGGAGTTTTGGTACAGATACGCAGTATTTT.

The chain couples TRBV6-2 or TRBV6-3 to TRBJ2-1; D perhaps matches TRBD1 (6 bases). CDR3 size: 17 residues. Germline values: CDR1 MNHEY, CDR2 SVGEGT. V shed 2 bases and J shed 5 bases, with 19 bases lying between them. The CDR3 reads CASSYDDPVRGNNEQFF. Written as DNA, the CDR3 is TGTGCCAGCAGTTACGATGACCCCGTAAGGGGGAACAATGAGCAGTTCTTC.